A selection of T cell receptor beta chains follows, all from one sample in a study of T cell repertoires in cytomegalovirus infection. Their antigens are not known. MiXCR, applied by TCRdb to the reads, yields one record per CDR3 protein. The table has around 800,000 distinct CDR3 sequences, approximately 32% seen once; the top ten hold 9.5% to 15%. The sequencing used cultured CD8+ T cells from PBMCs, collected from culture after CMV antigen stimulation. Receptors originate from a human donor in good health (CMV status not recorded). Some clones in this sample may be carry-over from other donors' samples. Each CDR3 is given with its conserved first and last residue. Each record gives: clone size, V gene, D gene, J gene, CDR3 protein, CDR3 DNA. D genes are given only for firm matches. Only part of the rows carry a size: once, few, many, or a class if the clone is expanded.

>.|TRBV15|.|TRBJ2-7
CATSRGSSLGYEQYF
TGTGCCACCAGCAGAGGCAGCAGCCTGGGGTACGAGCAGTACTTC
>few|TRBV6-2/TRBV6-3|.|TRBJ1-5
CASSNRRTVGGKEPQHF
TGTGCCAGCAGCAATAGGAGGACCGTGGGGGGTAAGGAGCCCCAGCATTTT
>few|TRBV11-2|TRBD2|TRBJ2-1
CASSHPGLASYNEQFF
TGTGCCAGCAGCCACCCGGGACTAGCAAGCTACAATGAGCAGTTCTTC
>few|TRBV27|.|TRBJ1-4
CASSLSHEGGTNEKLFF
TGTGCCAGCAGTCTATCACACGAAGGAGGGACTAATGAAAAACTGTTTTTT
>few|TRBV28|TRBD1|TRBJ2-1
CASSLRDSFGVNEQFF
TGTGCCAGCAGTTTAAGGGACAGCTTCGGCGTAAATGAGCAGTTCTTC
>.|TRBV10-3|.|TRBJ1-1
CAISESGRLNTEAFF
TGTGCCATCAGTGAGTCGGGGAGATTGAACACTGAAGCTTTCTTT
>few|TRBV11-1|TRBD1|TRBJ1-1
CASIRRTGQRDAEAFF
TGTGCCAGCATCCGTCGGACAGGTCAGAGGGACGCTGAAGCTTTCTTT
>.|TRBV27|.|TRBJ1-2
CASSLGAEQGLKYGYTF
TGTGCCAGCAGTTTGGGGGCGGAGCAGGGCCTAAAATATGGCTACACCTTC
>few|TRBV4-3|TRBD1|TRBJ1-3
CASSQENPRGLSSGNTIYF
TGCGCCAGCAGCCAAGAGAACCCCAGGGGGCTCAGCTCTGGAAACACCATATATTTT
>.|TRBV11-2|TRBD1|TRBJ1-1
CASSLWVKRDRDLNTEAFF
TGTGCCAGCAGCTTATGGGTGAAGCGGGACAGGGATCTGAACACTGAAGCTTTCTTT
>.|TRBV6-1|.|TRBJ1-5
CASRDWTDDSNQPQHF
TGTGCCAGCAGGGACTGGACGGACGATAGCAATCAGCCCCAGCATTTT
>few|TRBV27|TRBD2|TRBJ2-1
CASSWTSGVNEQFF
TGTGCCAGCAGTTGGACTAGCGGGGTGAATGAGCAGTTCTTC
>.|TRBV6-1|.|TRBJ2-7
CASSEGPSGYEQYF
TGTGCCAGCAGTGAAGGCCCTTCGGGCTACGAGCAGTACTTC
>.|TRBV7-6|.|TRBJ2-7
CASSPGGVDYEQYF
TGTGCCAGCAGTCCTGGCGGCGTAGACTACGAGCAGTACTTC
>.|TRBV6-5|.|TRBJ1-1
CASSYLALDTEAFF
TGTGCCAGCAGTTACTTGGCGCTGGACACTGAAGCTTTCTTT
>many|TRBV7-8|TRBD2|TRBJ2-1
CASSLVRLAGSKDEQFF
TGTGCCAGCAGCTTAGTCCGACTAGCGGGGTCGAAGGATGAGCAGTTCTTC
>.|TRBV2|.|TRBJ2-2
CASSEPAGVTGELFF
TGTGCCAGCAGTGAACCAGCCGGAGTCACCGGGGAGCTGTTTTTT
>once|TRBV5-6|.|TRBJ1-4
CASSWRAGPGKLFF
TGTGCCAGCAGCTGGAGGGCCGGGCCGGGAAAACTGTTTTTT
>.|TRBV27|.|TRBJ1-6
CAARTTEGGSPLHF
TGTGCCGCCCGAACGACGGAGGGCGGTTCACCCCTCCACTTT
>.|TRBV2|TRBD2|TRBJ2-3
CASSELGGGMADTQYF
TGTGCCAGCAGTGAACTTGGCGGGGGGATGGCAGATACGCAGTATTTT
>few|TRBV6-2/TRBV6-3|.|TRBJ1-3
CANSWAGSGNTIYF
TGTGCCAACAGTTGGGCAGGGTCTGGAAACACCATATATTTT
>many|TRBV19|.|TRBJ2-1
CASSIDPAFDRPPDNEQFF
TGTGCCAGTAGTATAGATCCCGCCTTCGACAGGCCCCCGGACAATGAGCAGTTCTTC
>.|TRBV24-1|.|TRBJ1-5
CATSDLGQPQHF
TGTGCCACCAGTGATTTGGGTCAGCCCCAGCATTTT
>.|TRBV7-6|.|TRBJ2-3
CASSGRDTQYF
TGTGCCAGCAGCGGACGAGATACGCAGTATTTT
>few|TRBV5-1|.|TRBJ2-6
CASQDNSRSWANVLTF
TGCGCCAGTCAGGACAACTCGCGATCGTGGGCCAACGTCCTGACTTTC
>.|TRBV5-1|.|TRBJ1-2
CASSLDGDPANYGYTF
TGCGCCAGCAGCTTGGATGGGGACCCAGCTAACTATGGCTACACCTTC
>.|TRBV5-1|.|TRBJ1-4
CASSPASFF
TGCGCCAGCAGCCCCGCTTCGTTTTTT
>.|TRBV3-1|.|TRBJ1-4
CASSQVRQGSLNEKLFF
TGTGCCAGCAGCCAAGTTAGGCAGGGTTCGCTAAATGAAAAACTGTTTTTT